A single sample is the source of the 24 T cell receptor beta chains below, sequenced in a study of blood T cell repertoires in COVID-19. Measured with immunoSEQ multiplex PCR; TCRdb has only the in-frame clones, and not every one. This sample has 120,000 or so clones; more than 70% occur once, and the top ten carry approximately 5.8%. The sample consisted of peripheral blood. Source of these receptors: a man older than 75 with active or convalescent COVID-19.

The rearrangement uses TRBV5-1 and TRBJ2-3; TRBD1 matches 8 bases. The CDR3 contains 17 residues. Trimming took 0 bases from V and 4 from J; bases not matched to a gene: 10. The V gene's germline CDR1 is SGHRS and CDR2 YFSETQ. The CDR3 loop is CASSLAGQVINPDTQYF. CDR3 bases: TGCGCCAGCAGCTTGGCGGGACAGGTCATCAACCCAGATACGCAGTATTTT.

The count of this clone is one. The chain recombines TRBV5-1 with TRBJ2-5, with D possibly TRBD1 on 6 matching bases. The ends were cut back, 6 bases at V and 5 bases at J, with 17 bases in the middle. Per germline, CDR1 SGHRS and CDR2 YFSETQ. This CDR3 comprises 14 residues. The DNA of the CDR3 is TGCGCCAGCACCTTACAGGGAGTTGGGGAGACCCAGTACTTC. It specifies CASTLQGVGETQYF.

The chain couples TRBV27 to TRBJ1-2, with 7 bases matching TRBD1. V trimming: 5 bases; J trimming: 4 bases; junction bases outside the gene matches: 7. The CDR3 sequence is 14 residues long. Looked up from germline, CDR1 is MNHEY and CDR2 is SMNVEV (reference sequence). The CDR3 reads CASSPPPGGYGYTF. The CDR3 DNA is TGTGCCAGCAGTCCCCCCCCAGGGGGCTATGGCTACACCTTC.

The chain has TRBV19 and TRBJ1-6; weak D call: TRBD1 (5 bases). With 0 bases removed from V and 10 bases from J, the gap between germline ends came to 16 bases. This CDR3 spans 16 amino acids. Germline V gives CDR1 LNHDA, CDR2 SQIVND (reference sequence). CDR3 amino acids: CASSIDGTGDRSPLHF. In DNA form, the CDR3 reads TGTGCCAGTAGTATAGATGGGACGGGGGACCGCTCACCCCTCCACTTT.

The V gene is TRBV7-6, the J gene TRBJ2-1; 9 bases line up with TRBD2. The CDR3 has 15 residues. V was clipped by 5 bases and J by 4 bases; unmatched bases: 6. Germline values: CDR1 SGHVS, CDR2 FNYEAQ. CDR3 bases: TGTGCCAGCAGCCCCGCGGGGGGGTCATACAATGAGCAGTTCTTC. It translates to CASSPAGGSYNEQFF.

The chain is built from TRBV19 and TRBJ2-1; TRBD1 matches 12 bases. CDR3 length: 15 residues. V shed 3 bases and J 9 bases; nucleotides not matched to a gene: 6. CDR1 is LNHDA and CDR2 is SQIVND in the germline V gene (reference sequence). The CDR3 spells CASSMGQGASREQFF. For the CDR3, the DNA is TGTGCCAGTAGTATGGGACAGGGGGCCTCTCGTGAGCAGTTCTTC.

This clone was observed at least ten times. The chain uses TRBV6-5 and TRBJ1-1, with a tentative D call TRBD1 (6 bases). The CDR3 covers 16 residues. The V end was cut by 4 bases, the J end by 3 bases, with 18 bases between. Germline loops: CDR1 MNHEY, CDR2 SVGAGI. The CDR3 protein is CASSSIGQLADTEAFF. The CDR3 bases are TGTGCCAGCAGTTCCATCGGACAGCTAGCGGACACTGAAGCTTTCTTT.

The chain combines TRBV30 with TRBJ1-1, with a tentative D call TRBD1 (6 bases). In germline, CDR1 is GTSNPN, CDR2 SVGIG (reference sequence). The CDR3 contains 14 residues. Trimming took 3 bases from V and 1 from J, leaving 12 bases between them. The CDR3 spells CAWRNRDRNTEAFF. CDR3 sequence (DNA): TGTGCCTGGAGAAACAGGGATAGGAACACTGAAGCTTTCTTT.

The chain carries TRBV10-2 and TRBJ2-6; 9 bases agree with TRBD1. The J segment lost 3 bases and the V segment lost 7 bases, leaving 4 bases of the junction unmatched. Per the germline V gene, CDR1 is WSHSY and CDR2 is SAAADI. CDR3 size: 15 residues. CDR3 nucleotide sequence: TGCGCCAGCAAACAGGGGGCGAGTGGGGCCAACGTCCTGACTTTC. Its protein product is CASKQGASGANVLTF.

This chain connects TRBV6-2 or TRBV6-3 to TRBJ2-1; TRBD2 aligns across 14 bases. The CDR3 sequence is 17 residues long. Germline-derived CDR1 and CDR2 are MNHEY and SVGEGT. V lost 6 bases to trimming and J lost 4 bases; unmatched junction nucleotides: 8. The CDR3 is CASSPSWTSGGYNEQFF. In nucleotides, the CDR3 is TGTGCCAGCAGCCCTTCCTGGACTAGCGGGGGGTACAATGAGCAGTTCTTC.

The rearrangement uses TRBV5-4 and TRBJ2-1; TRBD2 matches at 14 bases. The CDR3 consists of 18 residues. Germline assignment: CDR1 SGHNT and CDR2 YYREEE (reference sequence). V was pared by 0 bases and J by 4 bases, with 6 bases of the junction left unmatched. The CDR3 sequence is CASSLGLAGGPGYNEQFF. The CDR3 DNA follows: TGTGCCAGCAGCTTGGGACTAGCGGGGGGGCCGGGTTACAATGAGCAGTTCTTC.

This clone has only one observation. CDR3: CASRVRGGGDEKLFF. In DNA form, the CDR3 reads TGTGCCAGCAGAGTACGGGGCGGGGGAGATGAAAAACTGTTTTTT. The V gene is TRBV6-5, the J gene TRBJ1-4, with a tentative D call TRBD1 (5 bases). Germline V gene lookup returns CDR1 MNHEY and CDR2 SVGAGI. V was pared by 6 bases and J by 6 bases, with 17 bases between. The CDR3 length is 15 residues.

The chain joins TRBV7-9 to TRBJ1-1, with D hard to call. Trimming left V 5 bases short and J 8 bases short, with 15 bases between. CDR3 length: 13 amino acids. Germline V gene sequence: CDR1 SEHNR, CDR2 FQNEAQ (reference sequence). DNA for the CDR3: TGTGCCAGCAGCCAGCAGGAGTCGGGGGAAGCTTTCTTT. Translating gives CASSQQESGEAFF.

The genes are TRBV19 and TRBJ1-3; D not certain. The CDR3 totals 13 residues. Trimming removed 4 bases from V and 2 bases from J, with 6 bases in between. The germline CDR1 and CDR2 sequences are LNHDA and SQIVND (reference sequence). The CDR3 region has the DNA TGTGCCAGTAGTAACACCCCTGGAAACACCATATATTTT. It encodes CASSNTPGNTIYF.

The CDR3, as DNA: TGTGCCAGCAGCCCGTGGGGGACTAGCACAGATACGCAGTATTTT. Translating gives CASSPWGTSTDTQYF. The chain combines TRBV7-2 with TRBJ2-3; D perhaps matches TRBD2 (6 bases). The CDR3 has 15 amino acids. Per germline, CDR1 SGHTA and CDR2 FQGNSA. Trimming stripped 5 bases from V and 0 bases from J, with 12 bases between.

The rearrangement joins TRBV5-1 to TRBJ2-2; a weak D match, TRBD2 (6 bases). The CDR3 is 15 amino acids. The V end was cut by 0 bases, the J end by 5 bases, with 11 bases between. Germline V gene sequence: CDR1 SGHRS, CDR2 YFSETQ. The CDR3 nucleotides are TGCGCCAGCAGCTTGGTCCGGGGAGGTACCGGGGAGCTGTTTTTT. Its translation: CASSLVRGGTGELFF.

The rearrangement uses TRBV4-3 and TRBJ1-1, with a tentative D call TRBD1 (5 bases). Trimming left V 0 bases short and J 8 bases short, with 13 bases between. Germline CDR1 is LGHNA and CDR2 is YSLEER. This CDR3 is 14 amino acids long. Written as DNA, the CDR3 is TGCGCCAGCAGCCAAGATTTTGAGAACAGGGAAGCTTTCTTT. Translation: CASSQDFENREAFF.

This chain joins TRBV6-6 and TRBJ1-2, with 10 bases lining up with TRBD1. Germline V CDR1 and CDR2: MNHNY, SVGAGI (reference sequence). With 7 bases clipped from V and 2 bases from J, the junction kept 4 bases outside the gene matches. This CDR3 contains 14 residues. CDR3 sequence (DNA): TGTGCCAGCAACCCGGGACAGGGGAACTATGGCTACACCTTC. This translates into CASNPGQGNYGYTF.

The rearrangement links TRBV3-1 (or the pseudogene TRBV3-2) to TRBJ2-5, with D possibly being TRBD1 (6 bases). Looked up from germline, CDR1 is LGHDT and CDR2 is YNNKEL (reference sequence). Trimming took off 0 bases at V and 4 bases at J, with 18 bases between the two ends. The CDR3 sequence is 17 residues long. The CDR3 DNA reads TGTGCCAGCAGCCAAGATCTTGGACCACTGGGGGCAGAGACCCAGTACTTC. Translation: CASSQDLGPLGAETQYF.

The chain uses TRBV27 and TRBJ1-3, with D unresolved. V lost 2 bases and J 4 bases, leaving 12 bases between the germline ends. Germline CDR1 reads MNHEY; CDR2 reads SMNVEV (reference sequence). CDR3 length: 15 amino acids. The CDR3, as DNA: TGTGCCAGCAGTTTAGCAGGAGGAATCGGAAACACCATATATTTT. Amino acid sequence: CASSLAGGIGNTIYF.

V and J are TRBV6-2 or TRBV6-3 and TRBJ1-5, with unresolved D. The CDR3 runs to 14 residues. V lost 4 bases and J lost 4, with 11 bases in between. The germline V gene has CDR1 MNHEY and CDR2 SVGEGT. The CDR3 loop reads CASSSRHGNQPQHF. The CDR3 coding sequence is TGTGCCAGCAGTTCAAGACATGGTAATCAGCCCCAGCATTTT.

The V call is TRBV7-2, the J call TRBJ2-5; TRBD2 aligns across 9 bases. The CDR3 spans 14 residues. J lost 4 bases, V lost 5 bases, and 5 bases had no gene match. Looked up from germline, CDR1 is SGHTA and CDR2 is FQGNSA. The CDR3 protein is CASSRGGAGETQYF. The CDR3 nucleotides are TGTGCCAGCAGCCGCGGGGGGGCCGGAGAGACCCAGTACTTC.

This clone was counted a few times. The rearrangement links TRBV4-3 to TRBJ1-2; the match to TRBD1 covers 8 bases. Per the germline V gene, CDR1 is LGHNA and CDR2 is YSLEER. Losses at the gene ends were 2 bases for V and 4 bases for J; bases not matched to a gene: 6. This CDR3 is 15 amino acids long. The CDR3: CASSQFGQGSYGYTF. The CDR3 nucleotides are TGCGCCAGCAGCCAATTTGGACAGGGAAGCTATGGCTACACCTTC.

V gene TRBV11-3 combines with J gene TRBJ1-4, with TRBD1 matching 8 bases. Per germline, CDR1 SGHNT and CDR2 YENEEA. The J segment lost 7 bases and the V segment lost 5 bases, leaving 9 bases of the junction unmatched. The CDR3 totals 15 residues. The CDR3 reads CASSTWTGCFEKLFF. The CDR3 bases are TGTGCCAGCAGCACCTGGACAGGGTGTTTTGAAAAACTGTTTTTT.